A single sample is the source of the 28 T cell receptor beta chains below, sequenced in a study of T cell responses to AZD1222 COVID-19 vaccine (dated by TCRdb to the early 2020s). The time point label for this specimen denotes: baseline before first vaccination. The library was generated by the immunoSEQ multiplex PCR assay. TCRdb retrieved this table from immuneACCESS and kept in-frame rearrangements only. Not all clones are present; in checked studies, unresolved V genes account for under half, and no reason is known for the remainder. The table for this sample lists roughly 100,000 clones; roughly 90% of them were counted only once. The ten largest clones represent around a sixth of the sample. This specimen consisted of peripheral blood, obtained on day 0 of AZD1222 vaccination. The receptors come from an adult in good health.

This clone was seen a few times. The chain employs TRBV6-5 and TRBJ2-7, with D unclear. CDR3 size: 13 residues. V shed 3 bases and J shed 4 bases, with 10 bases lying between them. CDR1 is MNHEY, CDR2 SVGAGI, per germline. The CDR3 region has the DNA TGTGCCAGCAGTTATGTCTTAGGTTACGAGCAGTACTTC. Residues: CASSYVLGYEQYF.

This clone was recorded a few times. The J gene is TRBJ2-2, the V gene TRBV7-6; 8 bases are a match to TRBD1. The V gene's germline CDR1 is SGHVS and CDR2 FNYEAQ. The length of the CDR3 is 15 residues. Trimming at V came to 4 bases and at J to 6 bases, leaving 7 bases not matched to a gene. CDR3 region: CASSSRTGSAGELFF. DNA of the CDR3: TGTGCCAGCAGCTCCCGGACAGGGTCAGCCGGGGAGCTGTTTTTT.

This chain connects TRBV19 to TRBJ1-6; maybe TRBD1 (6 bases). Per germline, CDR1 LNHDA and CDR2 SQIVND (reference sequence). The CDR3 length is 17 residues. V was clipped by 3 bases and J by 4 bases, with 16 bases between them. The CDR3 is CASSIIWDILYNSPLHF. Written as DNA, the CDR3 is TGTGCCAGTAGTATTATATGGGACATCCTTTATAATTCACCCCTCCACTTT. Combining the CDR3 with reference TRBV19 and TRBJ1-6 gives the whole variable domain DGGITQSPKYLFRKEGQNVTLSCEQNLNHDAMYWYRQDPGQGLRLIYYSQIVNDFQKGDIAEGYSVSREKKESFPLTVTSAQKNPTAFYLCASSIIWDILYNSPLHFGNGTRLTVT.

This clone appeared once. This chain uses TRBV6-5 with TRBJ2-4; TRBD1 might be the D (6 bases). CDR3 size: 14 residues. Germline lookup yields CDR1 MNHEY and CDR2 SVGAGI. Trimming took 5 bases from V and 3 from J, leaving 11 bases between them. For the CDR3, the DNA is TGTGCCAGCAGTACACAGGGCAACAAAAACATTCAGTACTTC. Its translation: CASSTQGNKNIQYF.

This sequence joins TRBV6-5 and TRBJ2-7; 7 bases fit TRBD1. Trimming at V came to 0 bases and at J to 1 base, leaving 6 bases not matched to a gene. The V gene's germline CDR1 is MNHEY and CDR2 SVGAGI. This CDR3 contains 16 residues. CDR3 residues: CASSYSRQGGSYEQYF. The CDR3 coding sequence is TGTGCCAGCAGTTACTCGAGACAGGGTGGGTCCTACGAGCAGTACTTC.

The genes are TRBV11-2 and TRBJ2-5; 7 bases are shared with TRBD1. In germline, CDR1 is SGHAT, CDR2 FQNNGV. The CDR3 covers 12 residues. V gave up 3 bases and J gave up 5 bases; unmatched junction bases: 0. CDR3 nucleotides: TGTGCCAGCAGCTTGGACAGGGAGACCCAGTACTTC. It is translated as CASSLDRETQYF.

The chain recombines TRBV7-8 with TRBJ1-1; D is unresolved. Trimming pared 4 bases from V and 1 base from J, leaving 7 bases between. Germline V gene data show CDR1 as SGHVS and CDR2 as FQNEAQ. This CDR3 spans 13 amino acids. The CDR3 region is CASSWSGNTEAFF. For the CDR3, the DNA is TGTGCCAGCAGCTGGAGTGGGAACACTGAAGCTTTCTTT.

This clone was observed a few times. The V and J genes are TRBV6-4 and TRBJ2-1; D is possibly TRBD2 (7 bases). V was trimmed by 3 bases and J by 7 bases, leaving 16 bases between them. The CDR3 runs 15 residues. In germline, CDR1 is MRHNA, CDR2 SNTAGT. CDR3 sequence (DNA): TGTGCCAGCAGTGAGGAGGGGGGGGCAGGTAATGAGCAGTTCTTC. It translates to CASSEEGGAGNEQFF.

The chain carries TRBV19 and TRBJ2-1; tentatively, D is TRBD1 (7 bases). V was cut by 2 bases and J by 8 bases, with 13 bases left in between. The CDR3 totals 14 residues. Per germline, CDR1 LNHDA and CDR2 SQIVND (reference sequence). The CDR3 sequence: CASSIQGGHDEQFF. In DNA, the CDR3 is TGTGCCAGTAGTATACAGGGGGGTCATGATGAGCAGTTCTTC.

The CDR3 loop is CASSPGTGQGNYGYTF. DNA of the CDR3: TGTGCCAGCAGCCCTGGGACGGGACAGGGGAACTATGGCTACACCTTC. V gene TRBV14 combines with J gene TRBJ1-2; TRBD1 matches 10 bases. Germline lookup yields CDR1 SGHDN and CDR2 FVKESK. The CDR3 loop spans 16 amino acids. Trimming cost V 4 bases and J 2 bases; bases outside gene matches: 7. The variable domain in full, with the rest retrieved from reference TRBV14 and TRBJ1-2, is EAGVTQFPSHSVIEKGQTVTLRCDPISGHDNLYWYRRVMGKEIKFLLHFVKESKQDESGMPNNRFLAERTGGTYSTLKVQPAELEDSGVYFCASSPGTGQGNYGYTFGSGTRLTVV.

This clone was found a few times. In the same sample, other DNA sequences code for this CDR3. The CDR3 here is CAWSVRGNQPQHF. CDR3 sequence (DNA): TGTGCCTGGAGTGTACGGGGCAATCAGCCCCAGCATTTT. The chain is built from TRBV30 and TRBJ1-5; no reliable D call. Germline-derived CDR1 and CDR2 are GTSNPN and SVGIG (reference sequence). This CDR3 has 13 amino acids. Between the trimmed V and J ends, which lost 0 bases and 2 bases, there was a span of 5 bases.

The chain recombines TRBV18 with TRBJ1-5; weak D call: TRBD1 (5 bases). V was pared by 0 bases and J by 3 bases, with 15 bases between. Germline V CDR1 and CDR2: KGHSH, LQKENI. CDR3 size: 17 residues. In DNA, the CDR3 is TGTGCCAGCTCACCACCCGACAGAAACCCAATCAATCAGCCCCAGCATTTT. As protein: CASSPPDRNPINQPQHF.

This chain joins TRBV10-2 and TRBJ2-2, with D tentatively TRBD1 (6 bases). This CDR3 region has 16 residues. Trimming left V 0 bases short and J 1 base short, with 9 bases between. The germline V gene has CDR1 WSHSY and CDR2 SAAADI. This chain's CDR3 is CASSESTGQNTGELFF. The CDR3 nucleotides read TGCGCCAGCAGTGAGTCGACGGGACAGAACACCGGGGAGCTGTTTTTT.

The genes are TRBV30 and TRBJ1-2; 9 bases are shared with TRBD1. The CDR3 runs 13 residues. In germline, CDR1 is GTSNPN, CDR2 SVGIG (reference sequence). With V trimmed by 7 bases and J by 4 bases, 7 bases remained unmatched. Here the CDR3 DNA reads TGTGCCTTAGGACAGGGGAGTTCCTATGGCTACACCTTC. This codes for CALGQGSSYGYTF.

V and J are TRBV6-2 or TRBV6-3 and TRBJ1-5; D is undetermined. Trimming removed 2 bases at V and 0 bases at J, with 11 bases between. There are 16 residues in the CDR3. Germline V gene data show CDR1 as MNHEY and CDR2 as SVGEGT. This chain's CDR3 is CASSYSRTFSNQPQHF. The CDR3 region has the DNA TGTGCCAGCAGTTACAGCCGGACCTTTAGCAATCAGCCCCAGCATTTT.

V gene TRBV10-3 combines with J gene TRBJ2-5; 12 positions match TRBD2. Germline CDR1 and CDR2: ENHRY and SYGVKD. CDR3 length: 16 residues. The V and J ends lost 4 bases and 2 bases, in that order; junction bases with no gene match: 5. This chain's CDR3 is CAISGPSGGVQETQYF. For the CDR3, the DNA is TGTGCCATCAGTGGCCCTAGCGGGGGGGTACAAGAGACCCAGTACTTC.

About this clone: Lacking the conserved final phenylalanine or tryptophan, this CDR3 likely reflects a read error. The chain combines TRBV3-1 (or the pseudogene TRBV3-2) with TRBJ1-6; 8 bases match TRBD1. V lost 7 bases and J lost 9; bases outside the gene matches: 8. The CDR3 is 14 residues long. Germline CDR1 reads LGHDT; CDR2 reads YNNKEL (reference sequence). The CDR3 DNA reads TGTGCCAGCACCCTCGACAGGGGAGGTTCACCCCTCCACCTT. It is translated as CASTLDRGGSPLHL.

The V gene is TRBV9, the J gene TRBJ2-3; D possibly corresponds to TRBD2 (6 bases). The CDR3 is 15 amino acids. The germline CDR1 and CDR2 sequences are SGDLS and YYNGEE. V was cut by 0 bases and J by 7 bases, with 15 bases left in between. CDR3 in amino acids: CASSVVGTGGNTQYF. In DNA, the CDR3 is TGTGCCAGCAGCGTAGTCGGGACCGGGGGAAATACGCAGTATTTT.

This clone has a count of ten or more. The CDR3 ends on some other residue instead of the conserved phenylalanine or tryptophan, so this is likely a read error. The chain uses TRBV12-3 or TRBV12-4 and TRBJ1-6, with TRBD1 as a possible D gene (5 bases). The CDR3 spans 12 residues. V gave up 5 bases and J gave up 9 bases, with 8 bases separating them. In DNA form, the CDR3 reads TGTGCCAGCAGTCAGGGTCGTTCACCCCTCCACCTT. Amino acids: CASSQGRSPLHL.

Worth noting for this clone: The conserved phenylalanine or tryptophan normally closing the CDR3 is absent here, so this likely arose from a read error. CDR3: CASSIDGRRNSPLHL. As DNA, the CDR3 is TGTGCCAGTAGTATAGATGGACGTAGGAATTCACCCCTCCACCTT. The gene calls are TRBV19 and TRBJ1-6; D ambiguous. Trimming left V 0 bases short and J 7 bases short, with 10 bases between. CDR3 length: 15 amino acids. Germline CDR1 reads LNHDA; CDR2 reads SQIVND (reference sequence).

Only one count was recorded for this clone. The chain is built from TRBV27 and TRBJ2-3; 7 nucleotides match TRBD2. Germline V lookup: CDR1 MNHEY, CDR2 SMNVEV (reference sequence). This CDR3 is built from 13 residues. The ends lost 8 bases at V and 4 bases at J; junction bases unmatched: 6. The chain's CDR3 is CASRTSGADTQYF. Written as DNA, the CDR3 is TGTGCCAGCCGGACTAGTGGCGCAGATACGCAGTATTTT.

This chain uses TRBV11-2 with TRBJ1-2; D remains unclear. The germline V gene encodes CDR1 SGHAT and CDR2 FQNNGV. This CDR3 contains 14 residues. V was clipped by 5 bases and J by 0 bases, with 10 bases between them. The CDR3 DNA reads TGTGCCAGCAGCCATTTGCAATCTAACTATGGCTACACCTTC. Its protein is CASSHLQSNYGYTF.

The J gene is TRBJ2-5, the V gene TRBV27; perhaps D is TRBD1 or TRBD2 (6 bases each). The CDR3 contains 17 residues. CDR1 MNHEY and CDR2 SMNVEV come from the germline V gene (reference sequence). V was cut by 2 bases and J by 4 bases, with 20 bases left in between. This chain's CDR3 is CASSLPPSGGPGETQYF. The CDR3 bases are TGTGCCAGCAGTTTACCCCCTAGTGGGGGGCCGGGAGAGACCCAGTACTTC.

The rearrangement joins TRBV2 to TRBJ1-5; 8 bases fit TRBD1. This CDR3 comprises 15 residues. J gave up 5 bases and V 4 bases, and 7 bases lay outside the gene matches. Germline CDR1 and CDR2: SNHLY and FYNNEI. The CDR3, as DNA: TGTGCCAGCAGTGGGCAGGGGGCTACCGATCAGCCCCAGCATTTT. Translating it yields CASSGQGATDQPQHF.

The genes are TRBV19 and TRBJ1-5, with D possibly TRBD1 on 6 matching bases. The V end lost 3 bases, the J end lost 0 bases, and 9 bases lay between the germline ends. CDR3 size: 15 residues. The germline V gene encodes CDR1 LNHDA and CDR2 SQIVND (reference sequence). CDR3 in amino acids: CASSIGQYSNQPQHF. The CDR3 DNA sequence: TGTGCCAGTAGTATCGGACAGTATAGCAATCAGCCCCAGCATTTT.

The rearrangement uses TRBV11-2 and TRBJ2-3; maybe TRBD2 (5 bases). Per the germline V gene, CDR1 is SGHAT and CDR2 is FQNNGV. The CDR3 has 16 amino acids. V lost 4 bases and J 1 base, leaving 15 bases between the germline ends. CDR3 DNA sequence: TGTGCCAGCAGCTCGAGGGTCCTCCGGGGCACAGATACGCAGTATTTT. It yields the protein CASSSRVLRGTDTQYF.

V and J are TRBV7-9 and TRBJ2-1; 11 bases line up with TRBD2. Trimming cost V 0 bases and J 4 bases; bases outside gene matches: 8. The length of the CDR3 is 18 residues. Germline V gene lookup returns CDR1 SEHNR and CDR2 FQNEAQ (reference sequence). The CDR3 reads CASSLASGGARGYNEQFF. The CDR3 DNA is TGTGCCAGCAGCTTAGCTAGCGGGGGGGCCAGGGGTTACAATGAGCAGTTCTTC.

Only one count was recorded for this clone. J is TRBJ2-7 and V is TRBV14; 8 bases agree with TRBD1. The length of the CDR3 is 14 residues. The germline CDR1 and CDR2 sequences are SGHDN and FVKESK. V shed 4 bases, J shed 5 bases, and the junction held 7 bases outside the gene matches. CDR3 protein: CASSPRQGLHEQYF. The CDR3 DNA sequence: TGTGCCAGCAGCCCCCGACAGGGGCTGCACGAGCAGTACTTC.